This T cell receptor beta chain originates from a study of cytomegalovirus exposure and HLA in healthy donors. PCR primers comprised 60 Vbeta and 13 Jbeta primers. Generated by immunoSEQ multiplex PCR, the TCRdb table keeps only in-frame clones and is missing some. The data hold 170,000 or so clones, with 80% observed a single time. Germline V lookup: CDR1 SEHNR, CDR2 FQNEAQ (reference sequence). Trimming left V 5 bases short and J 7 bases short, with 11 bases between. The CDR3 runs to 13 residues. Donors had nominal health at sampling but likely had unrecorded immune exposures. The origin of this receptor is a woman aged 45 to 65 in good health and CMV-seropositive. Specimen: PBMCs. This chain uses TRBV7-9 with TRBJ1-4, with D tentatively TRBD1 (6 bases). The CDR3 bases are TGTGCCAGCAGCGCACAGGGCGGTGAAAAACTGTTTTTT. Its translation is CASSAQGGEKLFF.